This T cell receptor beta chain came from a study of blood T cell repertoires in COVID-19. Study background: The United States, Italy and Spain were the sources of the acute and convalescent COVID-19 samples. T cells, B-cell-depleted T cells, or PBMCs supplied cDNA or gDNA.

Donors were grouped by their self-reported clinical history. The germline CDR1 and CDR2 sequences are MNHEY and SVGAGI. The CDR3 has 14 amino acids. Trimming removed 7 bases from V and 1 base from J; junction bases left unmatched: 4. Authors' methods: Reference gene primer amplification yielded estimated nucleated cell counts. Data came from immunoSEQ multiplex PCR; TCRdb stores just in-frame clones and leaves some out. V and J calls and clone size are copied from that table; D and trimming were computed from the DNA. The repertoire includes about 220,000 clones, roughly 88% of them detected once, and over 12% sits in the top ten.

This receptor was taken from a woman between 50 and 59 years old with acute COVID-19. The V call is TRBV6-5, the J call TRBJ2-1; 7 bases are shared with TRBD1. What was sequenced was PBMCs or T cells enriched from blood (not recorded which). CDR3 DNA sequence: TGTGCCAGCATCGGCAGGGGGTCCTACAATGAGCAGTTCTTC. Translated: CASIGRGSYNEQFF.